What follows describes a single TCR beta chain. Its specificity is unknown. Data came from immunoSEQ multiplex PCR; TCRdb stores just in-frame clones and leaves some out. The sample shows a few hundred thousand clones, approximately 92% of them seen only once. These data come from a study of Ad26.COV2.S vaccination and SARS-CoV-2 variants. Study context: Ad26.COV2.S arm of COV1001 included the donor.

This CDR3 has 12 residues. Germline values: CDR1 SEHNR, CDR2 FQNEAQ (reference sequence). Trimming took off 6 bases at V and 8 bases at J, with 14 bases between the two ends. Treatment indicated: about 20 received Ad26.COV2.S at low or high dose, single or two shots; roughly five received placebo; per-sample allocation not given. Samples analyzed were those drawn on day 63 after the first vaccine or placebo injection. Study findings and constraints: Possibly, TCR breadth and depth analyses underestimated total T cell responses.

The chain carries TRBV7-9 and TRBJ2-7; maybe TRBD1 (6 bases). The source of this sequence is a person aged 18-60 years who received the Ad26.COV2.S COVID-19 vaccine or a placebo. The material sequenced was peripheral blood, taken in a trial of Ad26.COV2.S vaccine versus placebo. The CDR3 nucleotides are TGTGCCAGCAGTGTGGGGGACATCAAGCAGTACTTC. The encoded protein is CASSVGDIKQYF.